This T cell receptor (beta chain) is from a study of long-term antiretroviral therapy in people with HIV (dated by TCRdb to between 2021 and 2024). Regarding the research as a whole: The earliest samples were collected approximately a decade before the 2015 WHO recommendation for immediate ART, a period when ART was typically delayed until CD4 counts fell. Whether ART initiation and durable HIV suppression were associated with changes in peripheral blood TRB repertoire composition and diversity was tested in a retrospective serial study. A total of around 190 cryopreserved PBMC samples came from 30 or so adults with confirmed HIV infection and were collected serially over a mean of roughly 6 years (range 1-12). Of the 30 participants with HIV, about a dozen were female. No cross-contamination during QIAcube processing turned up in test extractions that ran a monoclonal T-cell line alongside 25 to 35 polyclonal samples.

The CDR3 numbers 16 residues from cysteine through phenylalanine. Only the CDR3 region is kept as DNA, spanning 48 bases read in frame from base 1. Sequences LNHDA (CDR1) and SQIVND (CDR2) are obtained from the germline V gene (reference sequence). V loses 5 bases of germline sequence and J loses 4 bases, and the interval between the two ends is 18 bases. The immunoSEQ hsTCRB v3.0 assay was used at survey level resolution to sequence the TRB variable region. TRB sequencing targeted a depth of about 40,000-50,000 T-cell genomes per sample. TRB libraries were pooled and sequenced on an Illumina MiSeq using a v3 150-cycle kit. The original pipeline was this. Repertoire analysis was performed in R inside a reproducible Nextflow workflow that covered QC, data transformation and analysis. Custom analyses were implemented in LymphoSeq2, an R package for AIRR-Seq data exploration. Four samples that yielded fewer than 5000 total TRB sequences were excluded, so that under 200 HIV repertoires were analyzed. Of the roughly 190 retained HIV repertoires, about 61 were collected before and more than 120 after ART initiation. Repertoires were downsampled to 5000 TRB nucleotide sequences, with summary statistics averaged over 100 downsampling iterations. Only TRB sequences with CDR3 regions of at least seven amino acids were retained for analysis. Diversity was measured with a Shannon entropy-derived clonality score and the Gini coefficient. In the repertoire networks, any two of the top 5000 CDR3 amino acid sequences were connected whenever the two sequences differed by an edit distance of one. For TRB CDR3 amino acid sequences, antigen specificity groups and MHC restriction were predicted with GLIPH2. CDR3 amino acid sequences were matched against VDJdb and McPAS-TCR to flag known CMV, EBV, HIV or tissue antigen associations. Pre-ART, post-ART and control groups were compared with Wilcoxon signed-rank tests and Holm-Bonferroni correction. Drawn from immuneACCESS, this table holds only the in-frame rearrangements with V and J called that TCRdb kept. Clones are partly lost; checked studies trace under half to an unresolved V gene and leave the rest unexplained. From that table come the V and J calls and clone size; the DNA was used to work out D and trimming. The sample data list tens of thousands of clones, and around 85% of these were observed just once. The ten largest clones add up to more than 4.5% of the sample.

Inclusion was restricted to participants for whom at least one PBMC sample before ART initiation and at least two post-ART samples were available. All participants with HIV were treated in the United States of America. Before DNA extraction, cryopreserved samples of roughly 0.9-11 million PBMC were thawed and washed. At the time of the earliest PBMC sample, participants with HIV were aged between about 23 and 54 years. Each participant contributed PBMC samples from 1-4 timepoints before ART initiation and 2-8 timepoints after ART initiation, with a median of 7 samples. For every participant, serial HIV viral load, CD4+ T-cell count, ART history and demographic data were obtained. A Qiagen kit on a QIAcube was used to extract genomic DNA from unsorted PBMC, with samples processed in batches of 12. As for this clone: Which antigen it targets is not known. Base qualities were left out, and no much larger clone turns up one base away.

Broader findings and caveats from the paper: Unsorted PBMC were profiled instead of sorted CD4+ and CD8+ T cells because pre-ART samples had limited cell numbers. No data were available on ART adherence, viral resistance or therapy changes, limiting inferences about post-ART repertoire changes. The samples span the years 2004 to 2017, and the ART regimens used may be less effective than current regimens. Expanded TRB clones identified before ART initiation dominated the repertoire across all time points, though the dominance fluctuated and decreased in many PLHIV after ART. CDR3 length ranges in HIV repertoires were narrower than in controls, and network structure suggested an antigen-experienced repertoire with only a slight naive shift after ART. Starting ART was linked to a significant rise in TRB diversity, yet even after long-term ART the diversity remained significantly lower than in transplant donor controls. Since PBMC availability was limited, sequencing covered only the TCR beta chain, with no alpha chain pairing.

This sequence was found in a man younger than 30 with HIV. The chain is encoded by TRBV19 joined to TRBJ1-5; TRBD1 is possibly the D segment (5 matching bases). The sequencing used unsorted PBMCs, collected 1.5 years after starting antiretroviral therapy. The bases read TGTGCCAGTAGTCCAACCGAGGACACCCTTAATCAGCCCCAGCATTTT. Its amino acids are CASSPTEDTLNQPQHF.